This entry lists 16 T cell receptor beta chains sequenced from one sample in a study of shared clonotypes between healthy human individuals. Data came from immunoSEQ multiplex PCR; TCRdb stores just in-frame clones and leaves some out. The sample records 2 million to 3 million clones, 80% to 95% being singletons. The sample comprised naive CD4+ T cells from PBMCs. Noted subset: CD45RA+ positively selected. The source of these receptors is a man aged 18 to 29 in good health. Some clones in this sample may be carry-over from other donors' samples.

The chain carries TRBV7-2 and TRBJ2-2; D ambiguous. The germline V and J ends were trimmed by 4 bases and 1 base, with 7 bases remaining between them. Germline values: CDR1 SGHTA, CDR2 FQGNSA. The CDR3 is 14 amino acids. The CDR3 coding sequence is TGTGCCAGCAGCTCTAGGGAGAACACCGGGGAGCTGTTTTTT. It specifies CASSSRENTGELFF.

J is TRBJ2-5 and V is TRBV10-3; no clear D. This CDR3 is 11 amino acids long. Germline V lookup: CDR1 ENHRY, CDR2 SYGVKD. V was pared by 4 bases and J by 5 bases, with 5 bases between. The CDR3 coding sequence is TGTGCCATCAGTGTTGAGGAGACCCAGTACTTC. The encoded protein is CAISVEETQYF.

In regard to this clone: This CDR3 is also generated by other DNA sequences in the sample. This chain uses TRBV28 with TRBJ2-7; D gene ambiguous. Deletions cut 6 bases from V and 1 base from J, with 7 bases between. Germline assignment: CDR1 MDHEN and CDR2 SYDVKM. This CDR3 spans 12 amino acids. The CDR3 is CASSTSSYEQYF. In DNA form, the CDR3 reads TGTGCCAGCAGCACTTCGTCCTACGAGCAGTACTTC.

This chain connects TRBV4-1 to TRBJ2-7; D tentatively reads TRBD1 or TRBD2 (5 bases each). The CDR3 is 13 residues long. Trimming removed 5 bases at V and 1 base at J, with 9 bases between. The germline V gene encodes CDR1 MGHRA and CDR2 YSYEKL. CDR3 sequence (DNA): TGCGCCAGCAGCTCCAGGGAGTCCTACGAGCAGTACTTC. Its protein is CASSSRESYEQYF.

The chain has TRBV10-1 and TRBJ2-7, with no clear D. This CDR3 contains 14 residues. Germline CDR1 and CDR2: WNHNN and SYGVQD (reference sequence). V lost 6 bases to trimming and J lost 1 base, with 13 bases between them. The CDR3 here is CASSLTGRSYEQYF. DNA for the CDR3: TGCGCCAGCAGCCTGACCGGGCGGTCCTACGAGCAGTACTTC.

There are a few counts of this clone. Other DNA sequences from this sample encode an identical CDR3 as well. The CDR3 spells CSAGSYGYTF. The CDR3 DNA reads TGCAGTGCTGGGAGCTATGGCTACACCTTC. This chain joins TRBV20-1 and TRBJ1-2; no reliable D call. Trimming took 5 bases from V and 4 from J, leaving 5 bases between them. This CDR3 is 10 amino acids long. Germline values: CDR1 DFQATT, CDR2 SNEGSKA (reference sequence).

The chain's CDR3 is CASRMGRRVNTEAFF. The CDR3 DNA sequence: TGTGCCAGCAGGATGGGACGGAGGGTGAACACTGAAGCTTTCTTT. V and J are TRBV27 and TRBJ1-1, with TRBD1 as a possible D gene (5 bases). Trimming removed 6 bases from V and 0 bases from J, with 14 bases in between. This CDR3 is 15 amino acids long. Germline assignment: CDR1 MNHEY and CDR2 SMNVEV (reference sequence).

This chain connects TRBV14 to TRBJ2-7; TRBD2 agrees at 11 bases. This CDR3 has 17 amino acids. Germline CDR1 is SGHDN and CDR2 is FVKESK. V was clipped by 2 bases and J by 7 bases; unmatched bases: 13. The CDR3 loop is CASSQFLAGGSTKEQYF. CDR3 DNA: TGTGCCAGCAGCCAATTTCTAGCGGGAGGTTCGACGAAGGAGCAGTACTTC.

To note about this clone: Additional DNA sequences in this sample encode the identical CDR3. The rearrangement links TRBV28 to TRBJ2-1; the D is unclear. The germline V gene encodes CDR1 MDHEN and CDR2 SYDVKM. Trimming shortened V by 3 bases and J by 3 bases, and 6 bases separated the two germline ends. This CDR3 has 13 residues. In DNA form, the CDR3 reads TGTGCCAGCAGTTTGGCGGTCTACAATGAGCAGTTCTTC. Translated, it gives CASSLAVYNEQFF.

The rearrangement uses TRBV6-6 and TRBJ2-3, with D perhaps TRBD2 (6 bases). V lost 2 bases and J lost 1, with 13 bases in between. The germline gives CDR1 MNHNY, CDR2 SVGAGI (reference sequence). The CDR3 spans 16 residues. Here the CDR3 DNA reads TGTGCCAGCAGTTACGGTTCGGGAGCCGGCACAGATACGCAGTATTTT. As protein: CASSYGSGAGTDTQYF.

The chain has TRBV15 and TRBJ2-1; no firm D call. The CDR3 runs to 12 residues. Germline lookup yields CDR1 LNHNV and CDR2 YYDKDF (reference sequence). The germline V and J ends were trimmed by 5 bases and 5 bases, with 7 bases remaining between them. DNA of the CDR3: TGTGCCACCAGCTGGATAGACAATGAGCAGTTCTTC. Amino acid sequence: CATSWIDNEQFF.

This clone has more than one count but fewer than ten. V is TRBV5-1 and J is TRBJ2-1, with 7 bases lining up with TRBD2. The junction had 9 bases not matched to a gene; V was cut back by 4 bases and J by 5 bases. The germline V gene has CDR1 SGHRS and CDR2 YFSETQ. CDR3 size: 15 residues. The CDR3 region is CASSLSGTTHNEQFF. The DNA of the CDR3 is TGCGCCAGCAGCCTATCCGGGACTACACACAATGAGCAGTTCTTC.

The chain employs TRBV7-2 and TRBJ2-1; 7 nucleotides match TRBD2. Germline CDR1 and CDR2: SGHTA and FQGNSA. The CDR3 contains 14 residues. V dropped 4 bases and J dropped 4; count of bases not matched to a gene: 4. The CDR3 loop reads CASSSGLEYNEQFF. The CDR3 nucleotides read TGTGCCAGCAGCTCCGGACTAGAGTACAATGAGCAGTTCTTC. The full variable domain, rest sourced from reference TRBV7-2 and TRBJ2-1, is GAGVSQSPSNKVTEKGKDVELRCDPISGHTALYWYRQSLGQGLEFLIYFQGNSAPDKSGLPSDRFSAERTGGSVSTLTIQRTQQEDSAVYLCASSSGLEYNEQFFGPGTRLTVL.

The gene calls are TRBV5-1 and TRBJ1-3, with a weak D call TRBD1 (6 bases). This CDR3 is built from 13 residues. Trimming pared 8 bases from V and 4 bases from J, leaving 13 bases between. Germline CDR1 is SGHRS and CDR2 is YFSETQ. As DNA, the CDR3 is TGCGCCAGTGGCGGGGGGCCAGGAAACACCATATATTTT. Protein: CASGGGPGNTIYF.

Remarks on this clone: Its ends do not fully match the called genes, so a read error is possible. The same CDR3 arises from other DNA sequences in this sample as well. The rearrangement uses TRBV6-5 and TRBJ2-7; TRBD1 might be the D (6 bases). CDR1 MNHEY and CDR2 SVGAGI come from the germline V gene. The CDR3 spans 15 residues. In nucleotides, the CDR3 is TGCGCCAGCAGGGTTAACAGGGCTGGCTCCTACGAGCAGTACTTC. As protein: CASRVNRAGSYEQYF.

The chain links TRBV25-1 to TRBJ2-3; 9 bases are a match to TRBD2. The germline V gene has CDR1 MGHDK and CDR2 SYGVNS. V shed 4 bases and J 4 bases; nucleotides not matched to a gene: 9. The CDR3 has 16 amino acids. The CDR3 spells CASSGYSGRWADTQYF. DNA for the CDR3: TGTGCCAGCAGTGGGTACAGCGGGAGGTGGGCAGATACGCAGTATTTT.